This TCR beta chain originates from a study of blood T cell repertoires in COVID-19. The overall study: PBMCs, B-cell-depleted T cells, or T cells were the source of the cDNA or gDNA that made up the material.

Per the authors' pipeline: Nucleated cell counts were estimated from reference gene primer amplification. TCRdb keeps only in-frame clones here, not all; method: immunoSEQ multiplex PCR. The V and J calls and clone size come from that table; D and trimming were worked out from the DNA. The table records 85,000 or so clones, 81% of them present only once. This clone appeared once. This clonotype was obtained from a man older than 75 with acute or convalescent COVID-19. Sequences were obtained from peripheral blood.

The CDR3 DNA is TGTGCCAGCACCTACAATCGGAGGAAGCAGTACTTC. As protein: CASTYNRRKQYF. The chain has TRBV2 and TRBJ2-7; TRBD2 is a possible D gene (5 bases). The CDR3 covers 12 residues. Trimming removed 7 bases at V and 8 bases at J, with 15 bases between. CDR1 and CDR2 (germline): SNHLY, FYNNEI.